This T cell receptor beta chain derives from a study of blood T cells in healthy people across ages. A second about 7 to 11 cycle PCR used barcoded and J-beta primers. TCRdb re-called the 5' RACE reads with MiXCR, one entry per CDR3 protein. The data contain some 800,000 distinct CDR3 sequences, roughly 25% of them seen just once; the ten biggest clones take up approximately 4%. The amount of total RNA extracted per sample was at least 5 micrograms. With 4 bases removed from V and 5 bases from J, the gap between germline ends came to 14 bases. CDR3 length: 13 residues. Germline assignment: CDR1 SQVTM and CDR2 ANQGSEA. These data also formed part of another study, on T cells of mothers and their children.

This chain joins TRBV29-1 and TRBJ2-5, with a tentative D call TRBD2 (6 bases). Sequencing used blood. The TCR sequence derives from a boy younger than 18 in good health. As DNA, the CDR3 is TGCAGCGTTGTTGGGGGGAGAGGTGAGACCCAGTACTTC. Translating it yields CSVVGGRGETQYF.